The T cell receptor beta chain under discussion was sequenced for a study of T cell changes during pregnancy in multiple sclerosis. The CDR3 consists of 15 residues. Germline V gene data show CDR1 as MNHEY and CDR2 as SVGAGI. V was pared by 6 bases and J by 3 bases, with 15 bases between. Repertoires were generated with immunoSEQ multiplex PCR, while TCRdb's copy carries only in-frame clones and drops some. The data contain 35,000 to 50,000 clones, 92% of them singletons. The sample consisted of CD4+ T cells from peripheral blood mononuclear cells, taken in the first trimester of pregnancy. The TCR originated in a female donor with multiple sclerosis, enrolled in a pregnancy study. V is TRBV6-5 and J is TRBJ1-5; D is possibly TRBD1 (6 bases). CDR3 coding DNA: TGTGCCAGCAGATCCGTAGGGGGTTCCAATCAGCCCCAGCATTTT. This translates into CASRSVGGSNQPQHF.